The 2 T cell receptor beta chains below were found in one sample sequenced in a study of cytomegalovirus exposure and HLA in healthy donors (dated by TCRdb to between 2016 and 2019). Receptor amplification or capture employed the immunoSEQ multiplex PCR assay. A mixture of 60 forward primers for TCR Vbeta segments and 13 reverse primers for TCR Jbeta segments was used in the multiplex PCR. TCRdb carries this immuneACCESS record with in-frame sequences only. Its versions omit some clonotypes, under half of them owing to an unresolved V gene in the studies checked, with the rest unexplained. Present in this sample are more than 85,000 clones, around a tenth of which were seen just once. The biggest ten clones account for about 5% of the sample. The sample taken for sequencing was PBMCs. Every receptor here comes from a man in his fifties in good health and CMV-seropositive.

The chain is built from TRBV19 and TRBJ2-7; D is perhaps TRBD1 (5 bases). CDR1 is LNHDA, CDR2 SQIVND, per germline (reference sequence). V lost 3 bases to trimming and J lost 4 bases, with 13 bases between them. The CDR3 runs to 14 residues. CDR3 in amino acids: CASSISGQNYEQYF. In nucleotides, the CDR3 is TGTGCCAGTAGTATTTCAGGGCAAAATTACGAGCAGTACTTC.

This clone occurred a few times. The V gene is TRBV2, the J gene TRBJ2-3; D perhaps matches TRBD2 (5 bases). The CDR3 covers 15 residues. Looked up from germline, CDR1 is SNHLY and CDR2 is FYNNEI. V lost 2 bases, J lost 5 bases, and 14 bases lay in between. The CDR3 bases are TGTGCCAGCAGTGAACGGCAGGCCCGGGGAGATACGCAGTATTTT. Translation: CASSERQARGDTQYF.